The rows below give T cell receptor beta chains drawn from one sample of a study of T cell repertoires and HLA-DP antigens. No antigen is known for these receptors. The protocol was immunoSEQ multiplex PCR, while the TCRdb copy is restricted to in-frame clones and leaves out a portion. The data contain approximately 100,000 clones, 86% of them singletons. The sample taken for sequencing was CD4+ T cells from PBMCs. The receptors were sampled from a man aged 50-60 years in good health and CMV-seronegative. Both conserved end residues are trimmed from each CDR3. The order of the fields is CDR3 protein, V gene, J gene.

ASTYGGLPHGYT,TRBV6-5,TRBJ1-2
ASRGGFDYGYT,TRBV2,TRBJ1-2
ASSQVSGNTIY,TRBV11-3,TRBJ1-3
ASSVSPQGAYSYNEQF,TRBV6-4,TRBJ2-1
AWSGGTSGGEETQY,TRBV30,TRBJ2-5
ASSGPTSNQPQH,TRBV6-1,TRBJ1-5
ASSPFTGGNSPLH,TRBV7-2,TRBJ1-6
ASSSRGVTGELF,TRBV5-1,TRBJ2-2
AWGDRGSNQPQH,TRBV30,TRBJ1-5
ASSQDLGRTGELF,TRBV4-3,TRBJ2-2
AWSVQGANIQY,TRBV30,TRBJ2-4
ASSIAGGTDTQY,TRBV19,TRBJ2-3
ASSLPGPNQPQH,TRBV27,TRBJ1-5
ASSVQGAREAF,TRBV5-1,TRBJ1-1
ASSSPGGNTEAF,TRBV6-5,TRBJ1-1
ASSDRGRTEAF,TRBV2,TRBJ1-1
ASSYIGSRGKETQY,TRBV6-6,TRBJ2-5
ASSPGPYGYT,TRBV6-5,TRBJ1-2
ASSHPGPNNEQF,TRBV7-3,TRBJ2-1
ASSPPVGRPNTGELF,TRBV18,TRBJ2-2
ASSFQGSENSPLH,TRBV5-1,TRBJ1-6
ASSIRKWGEQF,TRBV7-2,TRBJ2-1
ASRRDRRATDTQY,TRBV7-2,TRBJ2-3
ASSQGQGGTYGYT,TRBV14,TRBJ1-2
ASSPDSNTGELF,TRBV9,TRBJ2-2
ASSFGQATEAF,TRBV7-3,TRBJ1-1
SGRSSQETQY,TRBV29-1,TRBJ2-5
ASSPVGTGGTQPQH,TRBV7-2,TRBJ1-5
ASSSVGGYGYT,TRBV5-6,TRBJ1-2
AWRATGHYQETQY,TRBV30,TRBJ2-5
ASSMNSDSPLH,TRBV19,TRBJ1-6
ATSRDSTGGGKTQY,TRBV15,TRBJ2-5
ATSREISGNTIY,TRBV15,TRBJ1-3
ASSPATGRGTSSYEQY,TRBV5-8,TRBJ2-7
ASSFNSNQPQH,TRBV7-2,TRBJ1-5
ASSSRDRGRYEQY,TRBV2,TRBJ2-7
AISAGQGVDIQY,TRBV10-3,TRBJ2-4
ASREGTAKPEQY,TRBV5-8,TRBJ2-7
AWTVGRTNSPLH,TRBV30,TRBJ1-6
ASSSIPRQGREQY,TRBV5-4,TRBJ2-5
SADSQETQY,TRBV20-1,TRBJ2-5
ASRLFGGAGTGELF,TRBV12-2,TRBJ2-2
ASSQDRVREKLF,TRBV4-3,TRBJ1-4
ASSLQGVTQY,TRBV2,TRBJ2-3
ASRGGWEDGYT,TRBV5-1,TRBJ1-2
ASSGLAGGREEQF,TRBV5-4,TRBJ2-1
ASSEFSGELF,TRBV10-1,TRBJ2-2
ASSEGMADTQY,TRBV5-1,TRBJ2-3
ASSPGAQKNTIY,TRBV7-9,TRBJ1-3
ASSIRGMNTEAF,TRBV19,TRBJ1-1
ASSSKAGARDGELF,TRBV10-2,TRBJ2-2